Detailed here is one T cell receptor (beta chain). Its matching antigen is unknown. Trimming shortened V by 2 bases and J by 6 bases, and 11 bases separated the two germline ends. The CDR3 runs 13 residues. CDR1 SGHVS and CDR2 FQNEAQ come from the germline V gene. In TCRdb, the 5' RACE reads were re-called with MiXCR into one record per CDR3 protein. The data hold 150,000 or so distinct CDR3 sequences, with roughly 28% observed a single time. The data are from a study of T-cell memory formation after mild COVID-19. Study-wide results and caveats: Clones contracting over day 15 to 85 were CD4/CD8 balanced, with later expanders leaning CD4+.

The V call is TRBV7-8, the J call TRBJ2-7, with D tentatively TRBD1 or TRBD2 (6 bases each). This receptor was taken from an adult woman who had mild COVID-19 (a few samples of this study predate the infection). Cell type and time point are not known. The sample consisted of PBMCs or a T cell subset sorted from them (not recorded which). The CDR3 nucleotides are TGTGCCAGCAGCTTACCCGGGGGCGGCGAGCAGTACTTC. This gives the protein CASSLPGGGEQYF. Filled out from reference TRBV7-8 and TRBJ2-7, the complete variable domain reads GAGVSQSPRYKVAKRGQDVALRCDPISGHVSLFWYQQALGQGPEFLTYFQNEAQLDKSGLPSDRFFAERPEGSVSTLKIQRTQQEDSAVYLCASSLPGGGEQYFGPGTRLTVT.